This TCR beta chain was documented in a study of T cells in narcolepsy. Across the whole study: Donors had narcolepsy type 1 or type 2, or were healthy controls. Study conclusions and caveats: Reportedly, autoreactive clonotypes were serially detected in patients' blood but not controls'. Same-patient CSF and blood CD4+ T cell clonotypes included HCRT-specific and TRIB2-specific autoreactive ones. No autoreactive T cell clone sequences appeared in some memory CD4+ repertoires.

Here immunoSEQ multiplex PCR was the method, and the copy in TCRdb shows in-frame clones only, minus some. This table holds around 32,000 clones, 79% found once. As regards this clone: Its target is not known.

The specimen sequenced was CD45RA- memory CD4+ T cells from PBMCs. The origin of this receptor is a human donor with narcolepsy.

This CDR3 reads CASSGAAITTNEKLFF. The CDR3 coding sequence is TGTGCCAGCAGTGGTGCGGCCATTACAACTAATGAAAAACTGTTTTTT. The chain is built from TRBV6-1 and TRBJ1-4, with D unclear. Trimming took 4 bases from V and 0 from J, leaving 12 bases between them. Germline V gene sequence: CDR1 MNHNS, CDR2 SASEGT. CDR3 length: 16 amino acids.